The 3 T cell receptor beta chains below come from one sample, sequenced in a study of blood T cells in healthy people across ages. A second PCR, run for roughly 6 to 11 cycles, used a sample-barcoded 5' primer plus a J-beta primer mix. TCRdb redid the calling of the 5' RACE reads with MiXCR, one entry per CDR3 protein. The sample lists about a million distinct CDR3 sequences; roughly 51% were seen once. Specimen: blood. These receptors originate from a woman in her sixties in good health.

The chain carries TRBV7-2 and TRBJ2-5; 8 bases are a match to TRBD2. Germline loops: CDR1 SGHTA, CDR2 FQGNSA. The CDR3 is made up of 15 amino acids. The J segment lost 4 bases and the V segment lost 5 bases, leaving 9 bases of the junction unmatched. Here the CDR3 reads CASSPSGTSTETQYF. CDR3 sequence (DNA): TGTGCCAGCAGCCCCTCCGGGACTAGTACAGAGACCCAGTACTTC. The variable domain in full, completed from reference TRBV7-2 and TRBJ2-5, reads GAGVSQSPSNKVTEKGKDVELRCDPISGHTALYWYRQSLGQGLEFLIYFQGNSAPDKSGLPSDRFSAERTGGSVSTLTIQRTQQEDSAVYLCASSPSGTSTETQYFGPGTRLLVL.

V usage is TRBV5-4 and J usage is TRBJ2-1; D is ambiguous. CDR1 and CDR2 from the germline V gene are SGHNT and YYREEE (reference sequence). V lost 1 base and J lost 12, with 14 bases in between. The CDR3 is 13 amino acids. CDR3 amino acids: CASSLLSGVAQFF. DNA of the CDR3: TGTGCCAGCAGCTTGTTGAGTGGGGTAGCGCAGTTCTTC.

This chain connects TRBV20-1 to TRBJ2-1; no clear D. Trimming left V 3 bases short and J 1 base short, with 10 bases between. Per the germline V gene, CDR1 is DFQATT and CDR2 is SNEGSKA (reference sequence). The CDR3 totals 14 residues. CDR3 DNA: TGCAGTGCTAGGAAGGGTGGGTCCTACAATGAGCAGTTCTTC. Translating gives CSARKGGSYNEQFF.